This entry features one TCR beta chain sequence. The data stem from a study of blood T cell repertoires in COVID-19. On the study more broadly: Sources were T cells, B-cell-depleted T cells, or PBMCs; the material itself was cDNA or gDNA.

This table comes from immunoSEQ multiplex PCR, and its TCRdb copy is limited to in-frame clones, with some not included. The sample has over 150,000 clones; roughly 83% are singletons. The CDR3 is made up of 15 amino acids. In germline, CDR1 is MNHEY, CDR2 SMNVEV (reference sequence). Trimming shortened V by 5 bases and J by 2 bases, and 15 bases separated the two germline ends. V usage is TRBV27 and J usage is TRBJ1-2; D perhaps matches TRBD1 (6 bases). The sequence was obtained from a man between 18 and 29 years old with active or convalescent COVID-19. The sample taken for sequencing was peripheral blood. CDR3 amino acids: CASSPRTAFNYGYTF. CDR3 in DNA: TGTGCCAGCAGTCCCAGGACAGCCTTCAACTATGGCTACACCTTC.